This TCR beta chain appears in the sequencing data of a study of blood T cell repertoires in COVID-19. Study-level information: Sources were T cells, B-cell-depleted T cells, or PBMCs; the material itself was cDNA or gDNA.

Authors' analysis steps: How many nucleated cells were present was estimated from reference gene primer amplification. Measured with immunoSEQ multiplex PCR; TCRdb has only the in-frame clones, and not every one. The DNA was the basis for D and trimming; V, J and clone size are from that table. The repertoire holds about 20,000 clones, with around 89% as singletons. Germline values: CDR1 SGHAT, CDR2 FQDESV (reference sequence). This CDR3 region has 14 residues. V trimming: 5 bases; J trimming: 5 bases; junction bases outside the gene matches: 7. The genes are TRBV11-1 and TRBJ2-5, with TRBD1 identical over 8 bases. The receptor comes from a woman aged 60-75 years with active COVID-19. The sample was peripheral blood. CDR3 sequence (DNA): TGTGCCAGCAGCCAGGACAGGGTGAGGGAGACCCAGTACTTC. Translated, it gives CASSQDRVRETQYF.